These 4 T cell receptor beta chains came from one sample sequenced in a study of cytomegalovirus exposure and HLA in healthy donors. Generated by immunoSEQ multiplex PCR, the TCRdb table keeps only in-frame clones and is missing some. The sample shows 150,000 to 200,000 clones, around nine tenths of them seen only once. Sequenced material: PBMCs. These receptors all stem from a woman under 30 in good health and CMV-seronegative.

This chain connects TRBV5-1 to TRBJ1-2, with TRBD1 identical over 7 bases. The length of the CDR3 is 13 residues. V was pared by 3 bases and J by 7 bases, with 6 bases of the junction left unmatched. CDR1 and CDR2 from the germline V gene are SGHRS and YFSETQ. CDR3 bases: TGCGCCAGCAGCTCGACAGGGTATACTGGCTACACCTTC. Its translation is CASSSTGYTGYTF.

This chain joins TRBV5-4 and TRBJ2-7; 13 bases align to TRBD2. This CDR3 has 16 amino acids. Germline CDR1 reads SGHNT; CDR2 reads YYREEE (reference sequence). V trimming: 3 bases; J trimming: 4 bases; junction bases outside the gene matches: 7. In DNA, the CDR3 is TGTGCCAGCAGCTCCCGTACTAGCGGGAGGGTATACGAGCAGTACTTC. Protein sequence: CASSSRTSGRVYEQYF.

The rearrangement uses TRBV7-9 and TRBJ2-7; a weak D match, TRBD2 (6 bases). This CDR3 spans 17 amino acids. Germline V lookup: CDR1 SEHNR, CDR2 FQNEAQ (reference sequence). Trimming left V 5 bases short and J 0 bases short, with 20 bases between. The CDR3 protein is CASSPVSGTARSYEQYF. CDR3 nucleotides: TGTGCCAGCAGCCCCGTCAGTGGGACTGCTCGCTCCTACGAGCAGTACTTC.

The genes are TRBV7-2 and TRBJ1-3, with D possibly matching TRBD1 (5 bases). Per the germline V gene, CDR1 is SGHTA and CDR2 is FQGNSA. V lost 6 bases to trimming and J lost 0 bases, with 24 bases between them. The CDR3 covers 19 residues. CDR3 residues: CASSKDRRQPFHSGNTIYF. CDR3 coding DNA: TGTGCCAGCAGTAAAGACCGGCGACAGCCCTTCCACTCTGGAAACACCATATATTTT.